The 27 T cell receptor beta chains listed next were all sequenced from one sample in a study of shared clonotypes between healthy human individuals. Data came from immunoSEQ multiplex PCR; TCRdb stores just in-frame clones and leaves some out. The table records more than 200,000 clones, approximately 65% of them present only once. The sequenced material came from memory CD4+ T cells sorted from blood. The subset is: CD45RA-negative fraction. Source of these receptors: a man aged 25-40 years in good health.

This clone was found a few times. The chain is built from TRBV2 and TRBJ2-7; TRBD1 agrees at 9 bases. CDR3 length: 15 amino acids. The ends lost 6 bases at V and 13 bases at J; junction bases unmatched: 19. Germline CDR1 SNHLY, CDR2 FYNNEI. CDR3 in amino acids: CASSATGGLGRTEYF. CDR3 nucleotide sequence: TGTGCCAGCAGCGCTACAGGGGGCCTCGGCCGGACGGAATACTTC.

V usage is TRBV5-4 and J usage is TRBJ2-7; 8 nucleotides agree with TRBD1. The CDR3 contains 14 residues. V lost 4 bases and J lost 0; bases outside the gene matches: 3. Per the germline V gene, CDR1 is SGHNT and CDR2 is YYREEE (reference sequence). The CDR3 loop reads CASSGTGSSYEQYF. The CDR3 coding sequence is TGTGCCAGCAGCGGGACAGGAAGCTCCTACGAGCAGTACTTC.

This chain joins TRBV27 and TRBJ1-1; TRBD1 aligns across 7 bases. CDR1 and CDR2 from the germline V gene are MNHEY and SMNVEV (reference sequence). V was clipped by 10 bases and J by 1 base; unmatched bases: 12. The CDR3 contains 15 residues. CDR3 in amino acids: CATNGRGPANTEAFF. CDR3 DNA: TGTGCCACCAACGGGAGGGGGCCGGCGAACACTGAAGCTTTCTTT.

The chain couples TRBV9 to TRBJ1-5; D possibly corresponds to TRBD1 (5 bases). V was shortened by 3 bases and J by 3 bases, with 13 bases between the two germline ends. The germline V gene encodes CDR1 SGDLS and CDR2 YYNGEE. This CDR3 has 15 amino acids. This CDR3 is CASSAVDSLNQPQHF. The CDR3 nucleotides read TGTGCCAGCAGCGCTGTTGACAGCCTCAATCAGCCCCAGCATTTT.

There are a few counts of this clone. V is TRBV2 and J is TRBJ1-2; no clear D. Germline V CDR1 and CDR2: SNHLY, FYNNEI. The CDR3 loop spans 11 amino acids. Trimming shortened V by 5 bases and J by 5 bases, and 6 bases separated the two germline ends. CDR3 amino acids: CASSYRYGYTF. CDR3 sequence (DNA): TGTGCCAGCAGTTATAGATATGGCTACACCTTC.

This clone has only a few counts. The J gene is TRBJ2-4, the V gene TRBV4-3; D could derive from TRBD1 or TRBD2 (7 bases each). The CDR3 length is 15 residues. The V gene lost 0 bases and the J gene lost 8 bases, with 14 bases spanning the gap. CDR1 LGHNA and CDR2 YSLEER come from the germline V gene. CDR3 DNA: TGCGCCAGCAGCCAAGATGCCAGGGGGAGGGACATTCAGTACTTC. It yields the protein CASSQDARGRDIQYF.

The gene calls are TRBV4-1 and TRBJ1-2, with 9 nucleotides matching TRBD1. Per the germline V gene, CDR1 is MGHRA and CDR2 is YSYEKL. The CDR3 runs 16 residues. With V trimmed by 0 bases and J by 6 bases, 8 bases remained unmatched. The CDR3 reads CASSQDQNRGLNGYTF. DNA for the CDR3: TGCGCCAGCAGCCAAGATCAGAACAGGGGGCTAAATGGCTACACCTTC.

As concerns this clone: Other DNA sequences within the sample encode an identical CDR3. CDR3 amino acids: CASSLRQSYEQYF. The DNA for the CDR3 is TGTGCCAGCAGCTTACGTCAGAGCTACGAGCAGTACTTC. The rearrangement uses TRBV11-3 and TRBJ2-7; D unresolved. The length of the CDR3 is 13 residues. The germline CDR1 and CDR2 sequences are SGHNT and YENEEA. Trimming shortened V by 2 bases and J by 3 bases, and 8 bases separated the two germline ends.

This clone was found once. The CDR3 here is CASKGLAGGETQYF. The CDR3 nucleotides read TGCGCCAGCAAAGGGCTAGCGGGAGGGGAGACCCAGTACTTC. The chain couples TRBV5-1 to TRBJ2-5, with 12 bases fitting TRBD2. V lost 6 bases to trimming and J lost 5 bases; unmatched junction nucleotides: 5. The CDR3 runs 14 residues. Germline V CDR1 and CDR2: SGHRS, YFSETQ.

A few counts support this clone. V usage is TRBV27 and J usage is TRBJ1-1; D remains ambiguous. With 6 bases removed from V and 0 bases from J, the gap between germline ends came to 17 bases. This CDR3 spans 16 amino acids. Germline CDR1 and CDR2: MNHEY and SMNVEV (reference sequence). Written as DNA, the CDR3 is TGTGCCAGCAGAGACGGCAGCAACCTTATGAACACTGAAGCTTTCTTT. Protein product: CASRDGSNLMNTEAFF.

The chain carries TRBV2 and TRBJ2-3, with TRBD2 identical over 9 bases. Germline loops: CDR1 SNHLY, CDR2 FYNNEI. The CDR3 totals 15 residues. The trim removed 4 bases at V and 5 bases at J, leaving 7 bases unmatched. CDR3 sequence: CASSVLAGDLDTQYF. Written as DNA, the CDR3 is TGTGCCAGCAGTGTATTAGCGGGAGATTTAGATACGCAGTATTTT.

The chain couples TRBV11-2 to TRBJ2-2; possibly TRBD2 for D (5 bases). Germline assignment: CDR1 SGHAT and CDR2 FQNNGV. Between the trimmed V and J ends, which lost 5 bases and 5 bases, there was a span of 24 bases. CDR3 length: 18 residues. CDR3 sequence (DNA): TGTGCCAGCAGCACCGCCCCCCCTCAACTAGGAAAAACCGGGGAGCTGTTTTTT. Translating it yields CASSTAPPQLGKTGELFF.

The chain carries TRBV29-1 and TRBJ1-1; possibly TRBD1 for D (5 bases). The V and J ends lost 4 bases and 4 bases respectively, with 13 bases between them. The CDR3 is 13 residues long. The germline gives CDR1 SQVTM, CDR2 ANQGSEA. CDR3 protein: CSVAALGGTEAFF. The DNA of the CDR3 is TGCAGCGTTGCAGCTCTCGGGGGCACTGAAGCTTTCTTT.

The chain recombines TRBV5-4 with TRBJ2-2, with a tentative D call TRBD1 (6 bases). CDR3 length equals 14 residues. Germline V gives CDR1 SGHNT, CDR2 YYREEE (reference sequence). The V and J ends lost 4 bases and 6 bases respectively, with 13 bases between them. The DNA of the CDR3 is TGTGCCAGCAGCCCCCAGGGGCCTCCCGGGGAGCTGTTTTTT. This codes for CASSPQGPPGELFF.

This chain links TRBV25-1 with TRBJ2-5, with unresolved D. The CDR3 has 12 amino acids. The V end was cut by 3 bases, the J end by 5 bases, with 7 bases between. Germline CDR1 is MGHDK and CDR2 is SYGVNS. CDR3 DNA sequence: TGTGCCAGCAGTGAGTTGGGGGAGACCCAGTACTTC. Translation gives CASSELGETQYF.

The rearrangement links TRBV28 to TRBJ2-7; 9 nucleotides match TRBD1. This CDR3 region has 14 residues. V trimming: 6 bases; J trimming: 1 base; junction bases outside the gene matches: 4. Germline CDR1 is MDHEN and CDR2 is SYDVKM. The CDR3 DNA follows: TGTGCCAGCAGAAACAGGGGGCCGTCCTACGAGCAGTACTTC. Translated: CASRNRGPSYEQYF.

The gene calls are TRBV6-1 and TRBJ2-7; 13 nucleotides line up with TRBD2. V shed 6 bases and J 3 bases; nucleotides not matched to a gene: 5. CDR1 is MNHNS, CDR2 SASEGT, per germline. The CDR3 contains 15 residues. The CDR3 protein is CASRGTSGKNYEQYF. The CDR3 nucleotides are TGTGCCAGCAGGGGGACTAGCGGGAAAAACTACGAGCAGTACTTC.

There are many counts of this clone. The rearrangement links TRBV5-1 to TRBJ2-5; TRBD1 agrees at 8 bases. CDR1 and CDR2 (germline): SGHRS, YFSETQ. The CDR3 loop spans 14 amino acids. V shed 6 bases and J 5 bases; nucleotides not matched to a gene: 9. CDR3 bases: TGCGCCAGCACCACGGGACAGGCCACGGAGACCCAGTACTTC. Its translation is CASTTGQATETQYF.

The rearrangement links TRBV6-1 to TRBJ2-5; weak D call: TRBD2 (6 bases). This CDR3 is built from 17 residues. Germline CDR1 and CDR2: MNHNS and SASEGT. V dropped 4 bases and J dropped 0 bases, with 18 bases sitting between them. The CDR3 DNA reads as TGTGCCAGCAGTGGGTCCCGGGAGAGTCGGTACCAAGAGACCCAGTACTTC. This translates into CASSGSRESRYQETQYF.

Comment on this clone: Different DNA sequences within this sample yield the same CDR3. V is TRBV5-1 and J is TRBJ1-2; D is perhaps TRBD1 (6 bases). Germline assignment: CDR1 SGHRS and CDR2 YFSETQ. The ends were cut back, 3 bases at V and 0 bases at J, with 9 bases in the middle. The CDR3 length is 14 residues. CDR3 residues: CASSSQGTNYGYTF. As DNA, the CDR3 is TGCGCCAGCAGCTCCCAGGGGACTAACTATGGCTACACCTTC. Together with reference TRBV5-1 and TRBJ1-2, the CDR3 gives the full variable domain: KAGVTQTPRYLIKTRGQQVTLSCSPISGHRSVSWYQQTPGQGLQFLFEYFSETQRNKGNFPGRFSGRQFSNSRSEMNVSTLELGDSALYLCASSSQGTNYGYTFGSGTRLTVV.

The J gene is TRBJ1-1, the V gene TRBV7-9; 7 nucleotides line up with TRBD1. The CDR3 consists of 15 residues. CDR1 is SEHNR and CDR2 is FQNEAQ in the germline V gene (reference sequence). The ends lost 5 bases at V and 1 base at J; junction bases unmatched: 7. The CDR3 sequence is CASSPGGDRNTEAFF. CDR3 coding DNA: TGTGCCAGCAGCCCCGGGGGGGACAGGAACACTGAAGCTTTCTTT.

This clone was detected once. The chain joins TRBV15 to TRBJ2-5, with 7 bases matching TRBD2. The CDR3 extends over 17 amino acids. Germline V lookup: CDR1 LNHNV, CDR2 YYDKDF (reference sequence). Trimming cost V 0 bases and J 1 base; bases outside gene matches: 8. CDR3 nucleotide sequence: TGTGCCACCAGCAGAGAGGGGGAGGGAGTGGGCCAAGAGACCCAGTACTTC. Amino acid sequence: CATSREGEGVGQETQYF.

This clone was recorded a few times. This chain joins TRBV4-1 and TRBJ1-5, with D perhaps matching TRBD1 (6 bases). Per the germline V gene, CDR1 is MGHRA and CDR2 is YSYEKL. The V and J ends lost 0 bases and 2 bases respectively, with 14 bases between them. CDR3 size: 17 residues. The CDR3 DNA follows: TGCGCCAGCAGCCAAGACGGGGGGGCGGTGGGCAATCAGCCCCAGCATTTT. Amino acids: CASSQDGGAVGNQPQHF.

The chain recombines TRBV6-1 with TRBJ2-7; D call uncertain. The CDR3 runs 14 residues. CDR1 is MNHNS and CDR2 is SASEGT in the germline V gene. V gave up 1 base and J gave up 1 base, with 8 bases separating them. CDR3 sequence reads: CASSEDYISYEQYF. CDR3 coding DNA: TGTGCCAGCAGTGAAGATTACATATCCTACGAGCAGTACTTC.

CDR3 nucleotide sequence: TGCGCCAGCAGCTTGGTGGGGGGTGATAATGAAAAACTGTTTTTT. Residues: CASSLVGGDNEKLFF. The chain employs TRBV5-1 and TRBJ1-4; D might be TRBD1 (5 bases). The V gene lost 0 bases and the J gene lost 4 bases, with 10 bases spanning the gap. The CDR3 contains 15 residues. CDR1 SGHRS and CDR2 YFSETQ come from the germline V gene.

In its sample, this clone was seen a few times. This chain links TRBV2 with TRBJ2-1, with D perhaps matching TRBD1 (5 bases). CDR3 size: 17 residues. The germline V gene has CDR1 SNHLY and CDR2 FYNNEI. V was shortened by 0 bases and J by 0 bases, with 12 bases between the two germline ends. The CDR3 DNA is TGTGCCAGCAGTGAAGCGGGGCGCGACGGCTCCTACAATGAGCAGTTCTTC. Its translation: CASSEAGRDGSYNEQFF.

J is TRBJ2-5 and V is TRBV18; 7 bases agree with TRBD1. Unmatched junction bases numbered 16, after V lost 5 bases and J lost 4 bases. Germline-derived CDR1 and CDR2 are KGHSH and LQKENI. This CDR3 region has 17 residues. For the CDR3, the DNA is TGTGCCAGCTCATACCTAGGGGGCAGGTCTAACCGAGAGACCCAGTACTTC. Amino acid sequence: CASSYLGGRSNRETQYF. The full variable domain, its missing parts supplied by reference TRBV18 and TRBJ2-5, is NAGVMQNPRHLVRRRGQEARLRCSPMKGHSHVYWYRQLPEEGLKFMVYLQKENIIDESGMPKERFSAEFPKEGPSILRIQQVVRGDSAAYFCASSYLGGRSNRETQYFGPGTRLLVL.